This is a list of T cell receptor beta chains from one sample in a study of cytomegalovirus exposure and HLA in healthy donors. The assay was immunoSEQ multiplex PCR, and TCRdb's table has in-frame clones only and misses some. The sample data list 110,000 to 150,000 clones. The source material was PBMCs. Source of these receptors: a woman under 30 in good health and CMV-seronegative. The CDR3 runs from the conserved cysteine through the conserved F or W. Fields, in order: D gene, J gene, V gene, CDR3 protein, CDR3 DNA. A D gene is named only where the DNA matches it firmly.

TRBD1 | TRBJ2-6 | TRBV28 | CASSPGQGGSGANVLTF | TGTGCCAGCAGTCCTGGACAGGGAGGATCTGGGGCCAACGTCCTGACTTTC
- | TRBJ2-7 | TRBV5-1 | CASSRGAHEQYF | TGCGCCAGCAGTCGGGGGGCCCACGAGCAGTACTTC
TRBD1 | TRBJ2-7 | TRBV7-8 | CASSLPYGATGVERPGYEQYF | TGTGCCAGCAGCTTACCATATGGGGCGACAGGGGTCGAGCGCCCGGGCTACGAGCAGTACTTC
- | TRBJ1-1 | TRBV19 | CASSIRGLLRPAEAFF | TGTGCCAGTAGTATCCGGGGTTTGCTCAGACCAGCTGAAGCTTTCTTT
TRBD2 | TRBJ2-5 | TRBV7-3 | CASSLKGGQEETQYF | TGTGCCAGCAGCTTAAAGGGAGGGCAAGAAGAGACCCAGTACTTC
TRBD1 | TRBJ2-5 | TRBV2 | CASTRQGDQETQYF | TGTGCCAGCACCCGACAGGGCGACCAAGAGACCCAGTACTTC
- | TRBJ2-3 | TRBV9 | CASSVDLARADTQYF | TGTGCCAGCAGCGTAGATCTAGCGAGGGCAGATACGCAGTATTTT
- | TRBJ2-3 | TRBV5-8 | CASSYGTKSTDTQYF | TGTGCCAGCAGCTACGGGACAAAATCCACAGATACGCAGTATTTT
TRBD2 | TRBJ2-1 | TRBV6-6 | CASRLADSYNEQFF | TGTGCCAGCAGACTAGCGGACTCCTACAATGAGCAGTTCTTC
- | TRBJ1-3 | TRBV2 | CASTEGLRNTIYF | TGTGCCAGCACCGAGGGACTTCGAAACACCATATATTTT
TRBD1 | TRBJ1-2 | TRBV7-3 | CASSPGQEWGYGYTF | TGTGCCAGCAGCCCCGGACAGGAATGGGGCTATGGCTACACCTTC
- | TRBJ1-1 | TRBV1 | CTSSRTGTGFTEAFF | TGCACCAGCAGCCGGACCGGGACAGGTTTCACTGAAGCTTTCTTT
- | TRBJ2-7 | TRBV11-2 | CASSLERESGLGINEQYF | TGTGCCAGCAGCTTAGAAAGGGAGTCCGGACTGGGGATCAACGAGCAGTACTTC
- | TRBJ1-2 | TRBV6-1 | CASSEDGLIGGYTF | TGTGCCAGCAGTGAAGACGGACTCATCGGTGGCTACACCTTC
TRBD2 | TRBJ2-3 | TRBV19 | CASRAASGTRTQYF | TGTGCCAGTAGGGCGGCTAGCGGGACGAGGACGCAGTATTTT
- | TRBJ1-4 | TRBV6-1 | CASSSSAGFEKLFF | TGTGCCAGCAGTTCTTCTGCAGGGTTTGAAAAACTGTTTTTT
- | TRBJ1-2 | TRBV5-1 | CASSLDSGLYGYTF | TGCGCCAGCAGCCTGGATTCGGGACTATATGGCTACACCTTC
- | TRBJ1-4 | TRBV18 | CASSPTSGAANEKLFF | TGTGCCAGCTCACCGACGTCAGGGGCAGCTAATGAAAAACTGTTTTTT